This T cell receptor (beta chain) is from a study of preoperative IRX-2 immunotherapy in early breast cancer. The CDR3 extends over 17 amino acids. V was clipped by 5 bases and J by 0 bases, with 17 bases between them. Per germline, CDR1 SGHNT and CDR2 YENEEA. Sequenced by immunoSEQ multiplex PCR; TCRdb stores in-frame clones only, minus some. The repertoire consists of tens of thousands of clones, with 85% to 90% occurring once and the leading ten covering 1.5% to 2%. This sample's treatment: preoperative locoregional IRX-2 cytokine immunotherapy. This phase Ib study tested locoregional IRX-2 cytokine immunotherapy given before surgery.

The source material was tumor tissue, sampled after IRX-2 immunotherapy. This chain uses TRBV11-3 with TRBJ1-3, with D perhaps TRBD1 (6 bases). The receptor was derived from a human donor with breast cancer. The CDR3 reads CASSREIGTLSGNTIYF. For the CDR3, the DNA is TGTGCCAGCAGCCGGGAAATCGGGACACTCTCTGGAAACACCATATATTTT.